The 30 T cell receptor beta chains given below trace back to one sample, sequenced in a study of T cells in Graves' hyperthyroidism and ophthalmopathy (dated by TCRdb to between 2018 and 2021). The library came from multiplex PCR. TCRdb shows the sequencer as Illumina HiSeq 2000. The TCR beta CDR3 regions were amplified from RNA transcripts. A first-round RT-PCR of the TCR CDR3 used the HTBI primer set with the Qiagen OneStep RT-PCR kit. The public reads were quality trimmed at Q25 with fastp and then assembled into clones with MiXCR by TCRdb, keeping productive beta chains. When rows share a CDR3 protein, they turn into one entry using the most common DNA and genes. This sample has around 340,000 distinct CDR3 sequences in its table, and around a sixth of those were observed once. 33% of the sample goes to the ten largest clones. Sample: blood. Every receptor here comes from a man aged 30 to 39 with Graves' hyperthyroidism.

In this sample, this clonotype turned up a few times. This chain connects TRBV6-1 to TRBJ1-6, with no clear D. The CDR3 spans 16 residues. Germline CDR1 is MNHNS and CDR2 is SASEGT. The V end was cut by 2 bases, the J end by 1 base, with 9 bases between. CDR3 DNA: TGTGCCAGCAGTGAACCCCGGAGGTCCTATAATTCACCCCTCCACTTT. Its translation is CASSEPRRSYNSPLHF.

This clonotype was counted many times. The chain is built from TRBV7-3 and TRBJ2-5; D gene uncertain. Germline CDR1 SGHTA, CDR2 FQGTGA. The CDR3 loop spans 13 amino acids. Between the trimmed V and J ends, which lost 2 bases and 5 bases, there was a span of 9 bases. As DNA, the CDR3 is TGTGCCAGCAGCTTAGGGCAATTGGAGACCCAGTACTTC. Translated, it gives CASSLGQLETQYF.

V and J are TRBV20-1 and TRBJ1-1; weak D call: TRBD1 (6 bases). The CDR3 has 17 residues. Trimming left V 2 bases short and J 4 bases short, with 23 bases between. Germline loops: CDR1 DFQATT, CDR2 SNEGSKA (reference sequence). DNA of the CDR3: TGCAGTGCTAGATATTTGGGGGGGGGCGCCTCGGGCACTGAAGCTTTCTTT. The encoded protein is CSARYLGGGASGTEAFF.

The chain recombines TRBV7-9 with TRBJ1-4; no clear D. There are 16 residues in the CDR3. Trimming shortened V by 3 bases and J by 5 bases, and 16 bases separated the two germline ends. CDR1 is SEHNR, CDR2 FQNEAQ, per germline (reference sequence). The CDR3 is CASSFGRSNTNEKLFF. The DNA of the CDR3 is TGTGCCAGCAGCTTCGGGCGATCAAATACGAATGAAAAACTGTTTTTT.

This clonotype occurred many times. The chain couples TRBV27 to TRBJ2-1; 8 positions agree with TRBD2. The CDR3 covers 17 residues. V trimming: 3 bases; J trimming: 10 bases; junction bases outside the gene matches: 17. Germline V gene lookup returns CDR1 MNHEY and CDR2 SMNVEV (reference sequence). CDR3 in DNA: TGTGCCAGCAGTTTCCCTACTTCATGGCGGGAGGTAGGGGAGCAGTTCTTC. Its protein is CASSFPTSWREVGEQFF.

This clonotype has a count of ten or more. The chain couples TRBV30 to TRBJ1-3, with D uncertain. The germline V gene has CDR1 GTSNPN and CDR2 SVGIG (reference sequence). Trimming removed 3 bases from V and 4 bases from J, with 7 bases in between. The CDR3 contains 12 residues. The CDR3 coding sequence is TGTGCCTGGAGCCGGACCGGAAACACCATATATTTT. Residues: CAWSRTGNTIYF. The full variable domain, rest sourced from reference TRBV30 and TRBJ1-3, is SQTIHQWPATLVQPVGSPLSLECTVEGTSNPNLYWYRQAAGRGLQLLFYSVGIGQISSEVPQNLSASRPQDRQFILSSKKLLLSDSGFYLCAWSRTGNTIYFGEGSWLTVV.

This sequence joins TRBV7-9 and TRBJ2-5; 7 bases match TRBD2. CDR3 length equals 13 residues. The J segment lost 4 bases and the V segment lost 11 bases, leaving 10 bases of the junction unmatched. In germline, CDR1 is SEHNR, CDR2 FQNEAQ (reference sequence). CDR3 nucleotides: TGTGCCGGGGGAACGGGCGGGGGAGAGACCCAGTACTTC. The encoded protein is CAGGTGGGETQYF.

This clonotype was seen ten or more times. The chain couples TRBV11-2 to TRBJ2-1; 7 bases fit TRBD1. Germline lookup yields CDR1 SGHAT and CDR2 FQNNGV. V lost 5 bases, J lost 2 bases, and 12 bases stayed unmatched. The CDR3 sequence is 17 residues long. CDR3 residues: CASSLYLDRAPYNEQFF. DNA for the CDR3: TGTGCCAGCAGCCTATACCTCGACAGGGCTCCCTACAATGAGCAGTTCTTC.

This clonotype was seen repeatedly, ten times or more. A junction end diverges from the germline sequence, so it may reflect a read error. This sequence joins TRBV6-1 and TRBJ1-5, with TRBD1 identical over 11 bases. CDR3 length: 13 residues. Germline CDR1 is MNHNS and CDR2 is SASEGT. The CDR3 is CASIRTGGQPQHF. DNA of the CDR3: TGTGCAAGCATAAGGACAGGGGGCCAGCCCCAGCATTTT.

This clonotype has at least ten counts. This chain links TRBV20-1 with TRBJ2-1; 11 positions agree with TRBD2. Germline CDR1 reads DFQATT; CDR2 reads SNEGSKA (reference sequence). V shed 6 bases and J 6 bases; nucleotides not matched to a gene: 7. The CDR3 length is 14 residues. For the CDR3, the DNA is TGCAGTGCCAGACTAGCGGGAATCCTCAATGAGCAGTTCTTC. Protein sequence: CSARLAGILNEQFF.

The table lists this clonotype with many counts. V is TRBV4-2 and J is TRBJ2-7; 8 bases match TRBD2. The germline gives CDR1 LGHNA, CDR2 YNFKEQ. V lost 1 base and J lost 7; bases outside the gene matches: 9. This CDR3 spans 15 amino acids. CDR3 DNA sequence: TGTGCCAGCAGCCAAGGAGCGGGAGAGGTATTAGAGCAGTACTTC. Amino acids: CASSQGAGEVLEQYF.

This clonotype was recorded at least ten times. This chain connects TRBV28 to TRBJ1-1; 8 nucleotides match TRBD1. Unmatched junction bases numbered 6, after V lost 3 bases and J lost 3 bases. The CDR3 contains 15 residues. Per germline, CDR1 MDHEN and CDR2 SYDVKM. The CDR3 DNA sequence: TGTGCCAGCAGTTTGTACAGGGGGAGGGACACTGAAGCTTTCTTT. Amino acid sequence: CASSLYRGRDTEAFF. The full variable domain, its missing parts supplied by reference TRBV28 and TRBJ1-1, is DVKVTQSSRYLVKRTGEKVFLECVQDMDHENMFWYRQDPGLGLRLIYFSYDVKMKEKGDIPEGYSVSREKKERFSLILESASTNQTSMYLCASSLYRGRDTEAFFGQGTRLTVV.

The chain combines TRBV5-8 with TRBJ2-1; 8 positions agree with TRBD2. V shed 4 bases and J 5 bases; nucleotides not matched to a gene: 11. This CDR3 has 16 residues. Germline CDR1 reads SGHTS; CDR2 reads YDEGEE. The chain's CDR3 is CASSEQRGIGNNEQFF. CDR3 DNA sequence: TGTGCCAGCAGCGAACAGCGGGGGATCGGGAACAATGAGCAGTTCTTC.

The table lists this clonotype with a few counts. The chain joins TRBV15 to TRBJ2-5; a weak D match, TRBD1 (5 bases). This CDR3 contains 16 residues. Germline CDR1 LNHNV, CDR2 YYDKDF (reference sequence). V lost 1 base and J 3 bases, leaving 15 bases between the germline ends. The CDR3 DNA follows: TGTGCCACCAGCAGAGGGGGCAGCAGGGATGAAGAGACCCAGTACTTC. Translated: CATSRGGSRDEETQYF.

This clonotype has just a few counts. This chain joins TRBV12-3 or TRBV12-4 and TRBJ1-4; maybe TRBD1 (5 bases). V was trimmed by 1 base and J by 0 bases, leaving 12 bases between them. The CDR3 sequence is 17 residues long. The CDR3: CASSLGSTAATNEKLFF. CDR3 nucleotides: TGTGCCAGCAGTTTAGGATCGACAGCGGCAACTAATGAAAAACTGTTTTTT.

This clonotype showed up many times. The chain couples TRBV5-1 to TRBJ2-7; D remains unclear. CDR3 length equals 13 residues. The V end lost 0 bases, the J end lost 6 bases, and 10 bases lay between the germline ends. Germline V gives CDR1 SGHRS, CDR2 YFSETQ. The CDR3 spells CASSLVKQSEQYF. DNA for the CDR3: TGCGCCAGCAGCTTGGTGAAGCAAAGCGAGCAGTACTTC.

The chain couples TRBV5-1 to TRBJ2-7; D uncertain. Per germline, CDR1 SGHRS and CDR2 YFSETQ. The CDR3 is 12 amino acids. Deletions cut 3 bases from V and 4 bases from J, with 8 bases between. The CDR3 spells CASSSDGYEQYF. The CDR3 bases are TGCGCCAGCAGCTCGGACGGATACGAGCAGTACTTC.

This clonotype was recorded many times. This chain uses TRBV28 with TRBJ1-1; 7 bases align to TRBD1. V was pared by 2 bases and J by 6 bases, with 6 bases of the junction left unmatched. The CDR3 runs 14 residues. Germline V CDR1 and CDR2: MDHEN, SYDVKM. DNA for the CDR3: TGTGCCAGCAGTTTAAGACAGGGCCTGTCTGAAGCTTTCTTT. Amino acid sequence: CASSLRQGLSEAFF.

There are many counts of this clonotype. The V and J genes are TRBV7-9 and TRBJ2-1, with D possibly TRBD2 on 6 matching bases. Germline-derived CDR1 and CDR2 are SEHNR and FQNEAQ (reference sequence). There are 16 residues in the CDR3. V was clipped by 4 bases and J by 0 bases, with 13 bases between them. CDR3 in amino acids: CASSSTSSASYNEQFF. As DNA, the CDR3 is TGTGCCAGCAGCTCCACTAGCTCCGCCTCCTACAATGAGCAGTTCTTC.

The V gene is TRBV5-6, the J gene TRBJ2-7; D uncertain. V dropped 5 bases and J dropped 7 bases, with 13 bases sitting between them. Germline V gene lookup returns CDR1 SGHDT and CDR2 YYEEEE. The CDR3 has 12 amino acids. The CDR3 DNA reads TGTGCCAGCAGTCATGGATCCAGTGAGCAGTACTTC. It translates to CASSHGSSEQYF.

This chain joins TRBV19 and TRBJ2-1; 9 nucleotides align to TRBD2. V shed 9 bases and J 0 bases; nucleotides not matched to a gene: 9. The germline V gene has CDR1 LNHDA and CDR2 SQIVND (reference sequence). The CDR3 is made up of 16 amino acids. DNA of the CDR3: TGTGCCAGGGAACTCCAGACTAGCGGCTCCTACAATGAGCAGTTCTTC. It yields the protein CARELQTSGSYNEQFF. Full variable domain (missing parts from reference TRBV19 and TRBJ2-1): DGGITQSPKYLFRKEGQNVTLSCEQNLNHDAMYWYRQDPGQGLRLIYYSQIVNDFQKGDIAEGYSVSREKKESFPLTVTSAQKNPTAFYLCARELQTSGSYNEQFFGPGTRLTVL.

There are many counts of this clonotype. The CDR3 spells CASSLLSGGTYEQYF. The CDR3 nucleotides are TGTGCCAGCAGCTTATTGTCAGGGGGAACCTACGAGCAGTACTTC. V usage is TRBV7-2 and J usage is TRBJ2-7; TRBD1 agrees at 7 bases. This CDR3 is built from 15 residues. The V and J ends lost 2 bases and 2 bases, in that order; junction bases with no gene match: 6. Looked up from germline, CDR1 is SGHTA and CDR2 is FQGNSA.

The sample holds many counts of this clonotype. In nucleotides, the CDR3 is TGTGCCAGCAGCCGTCACCTTAGCGGGAGCGGTTACAATGAGCAGTTCTTC. Residues: CASSRHLSGSGYNEQFF. The rearrangement uses TRBV3-1 and TRBJ2-1, with TRBD2 identical over 9 bases. J gave up 4 bases and V 4 bases, and 11 bases lay outside the gene matches. This CDR3 has 17 amino acids. Germline V gene data show CDR1 as LGHDT and CDR2 as YNNKEL (reference sequence).

A few counts support this clonotype. The chain employs TRBV4-1 and TRBJ1-4; the match to TRBD1 covers 9 bases. The trim removed 1 base at V and 8 bases at J, leaving 5 bases unmatched. Looked up from germline, CDR1 is MGHRA and CDR2 is YSYEKL. This CDR3 has 15 amino acids. The CDR3 DNA reads as TGCGCCAGCAGCCAAGTAGGGACAGGGTGGGAAAAACTGTTTTTT. Translating gives CASSQVGTGWEKLFF.

This clonotype was seen ten or more times. This chain links TRBV20-1 with TRBJ1-5; D remains ambiguous. The CDR3 runs 13 residues. Trimming pared 3 bases from V and 5 bases from J, leaving 11 bases between. CDR1 is DFQATT, CDR2 SNEGSKA, per germline (reference sequence). CDR3 protein: CSASRARDQPQHF. The CDR3 DNA follows: TGCAGTGCTAGTAGGGCTAGAGATCAGCCCCAGCATTTT.

This clonotype turned up a few times. The rearrangement joins TRBV15 to TRBJ2-2, with TRBD2 matching over 7 bases. The V and J ends lost 1 base and 8 bases, in that order; junction bases with no gene match: 7. The CDR3 sequence is 15 residues long. CDR1 is LNHNV and CDR2 is YYDKDF in the germline V gene (reference sequence). DNA for the CDR3: TGTGCCACCAGCAGAGGAGGAGCGGGATCAGGGGAGCTGTTTTTT. This codes for CATSRGGAGSGELFF.

The V call is TRBV5-4, the J call TRBJ2-7; D is unclear. The CDR3 has 13 amino acids. CDR1 is SGHNT, CDR2 YYREEE, per germline (reference sequence). V was pared by 5 bases and J by 2 bases, with 11 bases between. This chain's CDR3 is CASSSDGTYEQYF. The CDR3 nucleotides are TGTGCCAGCAGTTCCGACGGCACCTACGAGCAGTACTTC.

The J gene is TRBJ2-3, the V gene TRBV30; D is undetermined. The CDR3 loop spans 14 amino acids. V was cut by 1 base and J by 6 bases, with 14 bases left in between. Looked up from germline, CDR1 is GTSNPN and CDR2 is SVGIG (reference sequence). This CDR3 is CAWSGSLVGDTQYF. The DNA of the CDR3 is TGTGCCTGGAGTGGATCCCTGGTGGGGGATACGCAGTATTTT.

This clonotype was detected only a few times. The chain links TRBV18 to TRBJ1-3; 9 positions match TRBD1. This CDR3 spans 18 amino acids. V lost 3 bases to trimming and J lost 1 base; unmatched junction nucleotides: 10. Germline CDR1 is KGHSH and CDR2 is LQKENI. The CDR3 DNA reads as TGTGCCAGCTCACCCCAAATGGGACAGGGCCAATCTGGAAACACCATATATTTT. Amino acid sequence: CASSPQMGQGQSGNTIYF.

In this sample, this clonotype turned up many times. The chain couples TRBV24-1 to TRBJ2-2, with 9 bases lining up with TRBD1. The V and J ends lost 3 bases and 2 bases, in that order; junction bases with no gene match: 12. This CDR3 spans 19 amino acids. Germline V lookup: CDR1 KGHDR, CDR2 SFDVKD. CDR3 in amino acids: CATSDPFHSGQGNTGELFF. CDR3 coding DNA: TGTGCCACCAGTGATCCATTTCACTCGGGACAGGGAAACACCGGGGAGCTGTTTTTT.